The source of this TCR beta chain is a study of CD8 T cells in Susac syndrome. This clonotype was detected only a few times. The CDR3 has 15 amino acids. In germline, CDR1 is SGHRS, CDR2 YFSETQ. The ends lost 4 bases at V and 1 base at J; junction bases unmatched: 7. TEMRA cells were FACS-enriched, and CD8+ and CD4+ T cells were isolated negatively. The RNA, about 0.45 to 1 ug, was put through reverse transcription using random hexamers. Using its own MiXCR run on the immunoSEQ multiplex PCR reads, TCRdb lists one record per CDR3 protein. The table shows 110,000 or so distinct CDR3 sequences, with around nine tenths occurring only once.

Sequenced input: CD4+ T cells from PBMCs. This TCR came from a human donor in good health. The chain couples TRBV5-1 to TRBJ2-5, with 7 bases aligning to TRBD1. DNA of the CDR3: TGCGCCAGCAGCGAACAGGGGCAAGCCCAAGAGACCCAGTACTTC. As protein: CASSEQGQAQETQYF.